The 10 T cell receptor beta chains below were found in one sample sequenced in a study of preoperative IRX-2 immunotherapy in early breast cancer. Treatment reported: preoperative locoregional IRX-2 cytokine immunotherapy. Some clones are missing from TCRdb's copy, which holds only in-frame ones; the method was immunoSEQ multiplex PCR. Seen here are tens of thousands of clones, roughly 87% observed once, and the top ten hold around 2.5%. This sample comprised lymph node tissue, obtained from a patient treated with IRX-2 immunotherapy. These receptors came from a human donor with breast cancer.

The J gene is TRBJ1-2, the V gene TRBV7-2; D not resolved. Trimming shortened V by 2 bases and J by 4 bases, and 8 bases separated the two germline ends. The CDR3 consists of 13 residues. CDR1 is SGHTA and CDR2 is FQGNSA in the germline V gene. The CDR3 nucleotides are TGTGCCAGCAGCTTATCGGGCCTCTATGGCTACACCTTC. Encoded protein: CASSLSGLYGYTF.

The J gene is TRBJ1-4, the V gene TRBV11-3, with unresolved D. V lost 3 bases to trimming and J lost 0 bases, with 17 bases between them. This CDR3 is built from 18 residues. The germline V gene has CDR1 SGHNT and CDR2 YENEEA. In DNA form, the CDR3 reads TGTGCCAGCAGCTTGGAGGGTAGGGTTTACGCAACTAATGAAAAACTGTTTTTT. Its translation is CASSLEGRVYATNEKLFF.

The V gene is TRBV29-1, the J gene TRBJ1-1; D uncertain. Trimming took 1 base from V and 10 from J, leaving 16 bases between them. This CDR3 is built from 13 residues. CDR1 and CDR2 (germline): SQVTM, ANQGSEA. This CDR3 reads CSVEVRSAGGAFF. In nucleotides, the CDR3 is TGCAGCGTTGAAGTAAGGAGCGCTGGAGGAGCTTTCTTT.

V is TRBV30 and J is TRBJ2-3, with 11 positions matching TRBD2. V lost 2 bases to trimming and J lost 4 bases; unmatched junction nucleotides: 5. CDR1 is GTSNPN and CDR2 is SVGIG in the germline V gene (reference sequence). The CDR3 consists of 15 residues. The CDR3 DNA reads TGTGCCTGGAGTCCACTAGCGGGAGAGGCAGATACGCAGTATTTT. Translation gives CAWSPLAGEADTQYF.

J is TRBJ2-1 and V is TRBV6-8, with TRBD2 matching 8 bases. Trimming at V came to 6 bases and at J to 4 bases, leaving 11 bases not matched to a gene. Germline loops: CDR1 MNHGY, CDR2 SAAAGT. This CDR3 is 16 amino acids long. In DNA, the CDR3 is TGTGCCAGCAGCGTGTGGAACGGGAGGGAGTACAATGAGCAGTTCTTC. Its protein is CASSVWNGREYNEQFF.

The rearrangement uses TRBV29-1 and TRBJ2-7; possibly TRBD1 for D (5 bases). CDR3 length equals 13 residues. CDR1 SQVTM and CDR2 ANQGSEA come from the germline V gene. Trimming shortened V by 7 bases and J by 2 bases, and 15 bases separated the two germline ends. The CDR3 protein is CSAKGKSTYEQYF. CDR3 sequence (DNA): TGCAGCGCAAAGGGGAAAAGTACCTACGAGCAGTACTTC.

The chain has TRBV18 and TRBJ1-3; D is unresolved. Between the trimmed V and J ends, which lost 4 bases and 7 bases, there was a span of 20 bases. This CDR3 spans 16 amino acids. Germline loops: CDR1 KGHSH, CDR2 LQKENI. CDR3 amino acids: CASSHSGSNLANTIYF. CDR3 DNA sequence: TGTGCCAGCTCACACTCCGGGAGCAACTTAGCGAACACCATATATTTT.

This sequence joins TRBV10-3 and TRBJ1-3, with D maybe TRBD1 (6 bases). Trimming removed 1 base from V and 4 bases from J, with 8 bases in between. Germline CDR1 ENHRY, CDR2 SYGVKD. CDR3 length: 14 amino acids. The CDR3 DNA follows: TGTGCCATCAGTGAGTTACAGGGCGGAAACACCATATATTTT. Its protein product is CAISELQGGNTIYF.

The CDR3 protein is CASSPTTNTGELFF. The CDR3 coding sequence is TGTGCCAGCAGTCCGACTACGAACACCGGGGAGCTGTTTTTT. This rearrangement joins TRBV28 to TRBJ2-2; possible D gene TRBD2, 5 bases. Germline V gene data show CDR1 as MDHEN and CDR2 as SYDVKM. The CDR3 totals 14 residues. The V end was cut by 5 bases, the J end by 0 bases, with 7 bases between.

The CDR3 DNA sequence: TGTGCCACCAGCAGAGATTGGGGGGGCTTTAGGGGCTACACCTTC. Its translation is CATSRDWGGFRGYTF. The chain joins TRBV15 to TRBJ1-2; possible D gene TRBD1, 6 bases. V was pared by 0 bases and J by 8 bases, with 16 bases between. The CDR3 contains 15 residues. Germline values: CDR1 LNHNV, CDR2 YYDKDF (reference sequence).